A single sample is the source of the 8 T cell receptor beta chains below, sequenced in a study of blood T cell repertoires in COVID-19. Clones were sequenced by immunoSEQ multiplex PCR, and TCRdb holds only the in-frame ones, with some missing. The sample contains some 100,000 clones, around 90% of which appear only once. Material: peripheral blood. All receptors come from a human donor in a cohort sampled during active COVID-19.

This clone has only one observation. The V call is TRBV2, the J call TRBJ1-2, with no clear D. Trimming took 8 bases from V and 0 from J, leaving 7 bases between them. Germline CDR1 reads SNHLY; CDR2 reads FYNNEI. The CDR3 runs to 12 residues. CDR3 bases: TGTGCCAGCCGGGGAACTAACTATGGCTACACCTTC. This encodes CASRGTNYGYTF.

V and J are TRBV6-4 and TRBJ2-1; D may be TRBD1 (5 bases). CDR3 size: 15 residues. The V end was cut by 6 bases, the J end by 4 bases, with 16 bases between. CDR1 and CDR2 (germline): MRHNA, SNTAGT. The CDR3 loop reads CASSYDRDPYNEQFF. Here the CDR3 DNA reads TGTGCCAGCAGCTACGACAGAGATCCTTACAATGAGCAGTTCTTC.

The CDR3: CATSDLPRGIERGNTGELFF. CDR3 DNA: TGTGCCACCAGTGATTTGCCGAGGGGGATCGAACGAGGGAACACCGGGGAGCTGTTTTTT. The V and J genes are TRBV24-1 and TRBJ2-2, with D possibly matching TRBD1 (6 bases). The CDR3 is 20 amino acids. Germline loops: CDR1 KGHDR, CDR2 SFDVKD. The V end was cut by 0 bases, the J end by 1 base, with 20 bases between.

The rearrangement uses TRBV2 and TRBJ2-3; 8 bases align to TRBD2. The germline CDR1 and CDR2 sequences are SNHLY and FYNNEI. This CDR3 comprises 15 residues. J was trimmed by 0 bases and V by 6 bases; bases with no gene match: 5. DNA for the CDR3: TGTGCCAGCAGGGAGATAGCGGGGAGCACAGATACGCAGTATTTT. As protein: CASREIAGSTDTQYF.

This chain connects TRBV3-1 (or the pseudogene TRBV3-2) to TRBJ1-2, with a possible D match to TRBD1 (6 bases). V dropped 1 base and J dropped 4 bases, with 13 bases sitting between them. Germline V gene lookup returns CDR1 LGHDT and CDR2 YNNKEL (reference sequence). This CDR3 spans 15 amino acids. Here the CDR3 reads CASSQVPAGAYGYTF. Written as DNA, the CDR3 is TGTGCCAGCAGCCAAGTCCCCGCAGGGGCCTATGGCTACACCTTC.

This chain joins TRBV6-5 and TRBJ1-1; D remains ambiguous. Between the trimmed V and J ends, which lost 6 bases and 2 bases, there was a span of 10 bases. Germline CDR1 is MNHEY and CDR2 is SVGAGI. This CDR3 is 13 amino acids long. CDR3 residues: CASRKLKNTEAFF. CDR3 nucleotides: TGTGCCAGCAGAAAACTAAAAAACACTGAAGCTTTCTTT.

The chain uses TRBV11-2 and TRBJ2-3; TRBD1 agrees at 9 bases. This CDR3 has 17 residues. From germline, CDR1 is SGHAT and CDR2 FQNNGV. V lost 5 bases, J lost 4 bases, and 13 bases stayed unmatched. This CDR3 reads CASSTHPGTGSADTQYF. DNA for the CDR3: TGTGCCAGCAGCACCCACCCCGGGACAGGGTCGGCAGATACGCAGTATTTT.

CDR3 in amino acids: CASSQHGRVSDGYTF. The CDR3 bases are TGTGCCAGCAGCCAGCATGGCAGGGTCAGTGATGGCTACACCTTC. The gene calls are TRBV3-1 (or the pseudogene TRBV3-2) and TRBJ1-2, with D possibly matching TRBD1 (5 bases). The CDR3 length is 15 residues. V lost 3 bases and J lost 6, with 17 bases in between. Germline values: CDR1 LGHDT, CDR2 YNNKEL (reference sequence).